Presented here are 17 T cell receptor beta chains from one specimen sequenced in a study of T cells in Graves' hyperthyroidism and ophthalmopathy. Amplification of TCR beta CDR3 regions used RNA as the template. Carried out on the TCR CDR3, a first-round RT-PCR used the HTBI primer set. TCRdb fed the multiplex PCR reads into MiXCR, producing one record per CDR3 protein. This sample has fewer than 450,000 distinct CDR3 sequences, with about a sixth found just once. Sequenced material: blood. Every receptor here comes from a woman in her twenties or thirties with Graves' hyperthyroidism that later progressed to Graves' ophthalmopathy.

This clonotype occurred many times. This sequence joins TRBV27 and TRBJ1-1; D is possibly TRBD1 (5 bases). Germline-derived CDR1 and CDR2 are MNHEY and SMNVEV (reference sequence). V shed 2 bases and J shed 8 bases, with 15 bases lying between them. The CDR3 covers 14 residues. As DNA, the CDR3 is TGTGCCAGCAGTTTAGGGCTAGGTTCAGGGGAAGCTTTCTTT. This gives the protein CASSLGLGSGEAFF.

This rearrangement joins TRBV20-1 to TRBJ2-2, with a tentative D call TRBD1 (8 bases). The CDR3 runs 16 residues. The germline CDR1 and CDR2 sequences are DFQATT and SNEGSKA (reference sequence). V was cut by 5 bases and J by 3 bases, with 19 bases left in between. CDR3: CSARELTGGDTGELFF. The CDR3 DNA reads as TGCAGTGCTCGCGAGCTCACAGGGGGGGACACCGGGGAGCTGTTTTTT.

The chain is built from TRBV3-1 and TRBJ2-1; D is possibly TRBD2 (5 bases). V was pared by 0 bases and J by 1 base, with 13 bases between. Germline CDR1 reads LGHDT; CDR2 reads YNNKEL (reference sequence). The length of the CDR3 is 17 residues. CDR3 in amino acids: CASSQDRTAFSYNEQFF. The CDR3 coding sequence is TGTGCCAGCAGCCAAGACAGGACTGCCTTTTCCTACAATGAGCAGTTCTTC.

The sample holds many counts of this clonotype. The chain is built from TRBV12-3 or TRBV12-4 and TRBJ2-3, with TRBD2 as a possible D gene (5 bases). The CDR3 is made up of 12 amino acids. V was clipped by 8 bases and J by 4 bases, with 10 bases between them. The CDR3 here is CASAFGADTQYF. DNA for the CDR3: TGTGCCAGCGCATTCGGGGCAGATACGCAGTATTTT.

J is TRBJ2-7 and V is TRBV5-1; TRBD1 aligns across 9 bases. Germline V gene data show CDR1 as SGHRS and CDR2 as YFSETQ. The CDR3 spans 16 residues. The junction had 10 bases not matched to a gene; V was cut back by 4 bases and J by 2 bases. The DNA of the CDR3 is TGCGCCAGCAGCGCACACAGGGGGCCCTCCGCCTACGAGCAGTACTTC. Translating gives CASSAHRGPSAYEQYF.

This clonotype was counted ten times or more. V is TRBV7-8 and J is TRBJ2-5, with 7 bases identical to TRBD1. This CDR3 region has 17 residues. The V gene end was trimmed by 5 bases and the J gene end by 9 bases; junction bases not matched to a gene: 21. Germline CDR1 is SGHVS and CDR2 is FQNEAQ. CDR3 bases: TGTGCCAGCAGCCATTATGAGGTGGTCAAGACAGGGCGGTCCCAGTACTTC. Translating gives CASSHYEVVKTGRSQYF. Variable domain in full (rest from reference TRBV7-8 and TRBJ2-5): GAGVSQSPRYKVAKRGQDVALRCDPISGHVSLFWYQQALGQGPEFLTYFQNEAQLDKSGLPSDRFFAERPEGSVSTLKIQRTQQEDSAVYLCASSHYEVVKTGRSQYFGPGTRLLVL.

This clonotype was seen ten or more times. The genes are TRBV5-6 and TRBJ1-1, with D unresolved. Looked up from germline, CDR1 is SGHDT and CDR2 is YYEEEE. The CDR3 has 14 amino acids. Deletions cut 2 bases from V and 1 base from J, with 9 bases between. In nucleotides, the CDR3 is TGTGCCAGCAGCTTTGGTTTGCAGAACACTGAAGCTTTCTTT. Translating it yields CASSFGLQNTEAFF.

This clonotype was counted ten times or more. V usage is TRBV18 and J usage is TRBJ1-2, with D perhaps matching TRBD1 (5 bases). Per the germline V gene, CDR1 is KGHSH and CDR2 is LQKENI. The V and J ends lost 3 bases and 3 bases respectively, with 11 bases between them. This CDR3 has 14 amino acids. The CDR3 region is CASSPVRGDYGYTF. The CDR3 DNA reads as TGTGCCAGCTCACCCGTCCGGGGGGACTATGGCTACACCTTC.

This clonotype was recorded many times. The chain couples TRBV10-3 to TRBJ2-2; no clear D gene. V lost 10 bases to trimming and J lost 6 bases, with 24 bases between them. The CDR3 is made up of 16 amino acids. Per the germline V gene, CDR1 is ENHRY and CDR2 is SYGVKD. The CDR3 region has the DNA TGTGCCACGGGCCCTTTTGGGCAGGATGGTTCCGGGGAGCTGTTTTTT. It is translated as CATGPFGQDGSGELFF.

This clonotype was seen many times. V gene TRBV6-1 combines with J gene TRBJ1-6; D is undetermined. Germline V gene data show CDR1 as MNHNS and CDR2 as SASEGT. The germline V and J ends were trimmed by 5 bases and 4 bases, with 18 bases remaining between them. The CDR3 runs to 17 residues. The CDR3, as DNA: TGTGCCAGCAGTTCTAATCCCATCCAGTCTTATAATTCACCCCTCCACTTT. This sequence encodes CASSSNPIQSYNSPLHF.

This clonotype appeared many times. This chain connects TRBV6-1 to TRBJ2-7; no clear D. The CDR3 sequence is 12 residues long. Between the trimmed V and J ends, which lost 4 bases and 3 bases, there was a span of 7 bases. Germline V gene data show CDR1 as MNHNS and CDR2 as SASEGT. CDR3 sequence reads: CASSGPRYEQYF. The CDR3 DNA follows: TGTGCCAGCAGTGGTCCCCGCTACGAGCAGTACTTC.

Comments on this clonotype: The CDR3 carries no conserved terminal phenylalanine or tryptophan, so it likely arises from a read error. This chain connects TRBV20-1 to TRBJ1-1, with D tentatively TRBD1 (6 bases). CDR3 length: 13 amino acids. Trimming cost V 6 bases and J 5 bases, with 16 bases left between them. Germline CDR1 DFQATT, CDR2 SNEGSKA (reference sequence). The CDR3, as DNA: TGCAGTGCCTGGGGGGGGGCCCGGACTGAAGCTTTCGTT. It translates to CSAWGGARTEAFV.

A few counts support this clonotype. The rearrangement uses TRBV20-1 and TRBJ2-7; tentative D call: TRBD1 (5 bases). The ends were cut back, 0 bases at V and 4 bases at J, with 16 bases in the middle. The CDR3 is made up of 15 amino acids. Germline values: CDR1 DFQATT, CDR2 SNEGSKA (reference sequence). CDR3 amino acids: CSARDRKGVWYEQYF. The CDR3 DNA reads as TGCAGTGCTAGAGATAGGAAAGGGGTCTGGTACGAGCAGTACTTC.

The V call is TRBV4-1, the J call TRBJ2-1, with D maybe TRBD1 (6 bases). V dropped 9 bases and J dropped 4 bases, with 25 bases sitting between them. Germline CDR1 MGHRA, CDR2 YSYEKL. CDR3 length: 17 residues. CDR3 bases: TGCGCCAGTGCGAAAGCAGGGGAAGTGTTTCCGTACAATGAGCAGTTCTTC. As protein: CASAKAGEVFPYNEQFF.

Many counts were recorded for this clonotype. The gene calls are TRBV3-1 and TRBJ2-7, with TRBD2 matching over 13 bases. The CDR3 consists of 13 residues. Germline CDR1 reads LGHDT; CDR2 reads YNNKEL (reference sequence). The V and J ends lost 4 bases and 6 bases, in that order; junction bases with no gene match: 0. Written as DNA, the CDR3 is TGTGCCAGCAGCCGGACTAGCGGGAGCGAGCAGTACTTC. It codes for CASSRTSGSEQYF.

CDR3 sequence (DNA): TGCGCCAGCAGCTTGGGACGGGGCGGACGTCTTCAAGAGACCCAGTACTTC. Its translation: CASSLGRGGRLQETQYF. The gene calls are TRBV5-1 and TRBJ2-5; D may match TRBD1 or TRBD2 (5 bases each). Germline V gene sequence: CDR1 SGHRS, CDR2 YFSETQ. The V and J ends lost 0 bases and 2 bases respectively, with 17 bases between them. This CDR3 spans 17 amino acids.

J is TRBJ2-7 and V is TRBV3-1; 9 positions match TRBD1. The CDR3 has 15 amino acids. Germline CDR1 and CDR2: LGHDT and YNNKEL (reference sequence). J lost 4 bases, V lost 2 bases, and 6 bases had no gene match. Written as DNA, the CDR3 is TGTGCCAGCAGCCAACCCGGGACAGGGTTTTACGAGCAGTACTTC. This translates into CASSQPGTGFYEQYF.